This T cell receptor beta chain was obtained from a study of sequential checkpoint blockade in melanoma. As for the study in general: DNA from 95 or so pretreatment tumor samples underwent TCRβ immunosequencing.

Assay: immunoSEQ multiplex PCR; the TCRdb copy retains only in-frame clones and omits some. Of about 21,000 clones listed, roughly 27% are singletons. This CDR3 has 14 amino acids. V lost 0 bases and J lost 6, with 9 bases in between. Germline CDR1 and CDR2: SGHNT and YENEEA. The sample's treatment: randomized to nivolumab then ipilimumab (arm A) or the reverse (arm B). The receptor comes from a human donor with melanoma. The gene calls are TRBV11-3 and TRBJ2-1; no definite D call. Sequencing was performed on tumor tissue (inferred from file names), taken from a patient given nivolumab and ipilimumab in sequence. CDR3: CASSLDVVSNEQFF. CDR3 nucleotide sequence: TGTGCCAGCAGCTTAGATGTGGTTAGCAATGAGCAGTTCTTC.